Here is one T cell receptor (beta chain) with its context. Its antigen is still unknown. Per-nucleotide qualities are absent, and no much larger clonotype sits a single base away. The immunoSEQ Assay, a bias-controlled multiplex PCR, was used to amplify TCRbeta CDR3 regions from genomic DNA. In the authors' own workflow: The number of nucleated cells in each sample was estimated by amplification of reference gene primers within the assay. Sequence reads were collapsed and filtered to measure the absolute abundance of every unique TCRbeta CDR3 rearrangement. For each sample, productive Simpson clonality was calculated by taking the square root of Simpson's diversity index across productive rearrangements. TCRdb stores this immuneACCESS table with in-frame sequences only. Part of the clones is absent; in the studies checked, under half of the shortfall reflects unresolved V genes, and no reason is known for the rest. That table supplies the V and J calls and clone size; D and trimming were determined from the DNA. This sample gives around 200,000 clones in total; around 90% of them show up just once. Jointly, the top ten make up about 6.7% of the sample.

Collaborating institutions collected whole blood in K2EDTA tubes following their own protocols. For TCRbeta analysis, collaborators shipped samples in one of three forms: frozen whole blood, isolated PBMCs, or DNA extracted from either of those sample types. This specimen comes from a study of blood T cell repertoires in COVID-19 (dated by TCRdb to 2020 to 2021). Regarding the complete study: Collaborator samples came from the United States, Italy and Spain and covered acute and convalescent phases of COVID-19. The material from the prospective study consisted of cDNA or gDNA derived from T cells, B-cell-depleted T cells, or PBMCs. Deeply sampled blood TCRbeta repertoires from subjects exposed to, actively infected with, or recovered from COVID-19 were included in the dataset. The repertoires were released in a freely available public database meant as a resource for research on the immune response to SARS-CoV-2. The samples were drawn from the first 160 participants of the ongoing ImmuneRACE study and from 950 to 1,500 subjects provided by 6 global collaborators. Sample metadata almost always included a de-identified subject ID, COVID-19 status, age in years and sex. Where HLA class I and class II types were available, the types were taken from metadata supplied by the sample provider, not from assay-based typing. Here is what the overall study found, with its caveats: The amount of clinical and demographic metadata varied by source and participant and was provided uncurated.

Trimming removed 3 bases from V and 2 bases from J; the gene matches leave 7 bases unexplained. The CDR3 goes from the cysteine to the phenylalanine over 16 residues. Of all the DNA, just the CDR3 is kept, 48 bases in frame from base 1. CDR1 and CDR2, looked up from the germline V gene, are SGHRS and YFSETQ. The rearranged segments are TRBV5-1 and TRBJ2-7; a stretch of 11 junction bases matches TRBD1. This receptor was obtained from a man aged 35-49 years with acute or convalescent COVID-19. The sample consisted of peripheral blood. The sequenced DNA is TGCGCCAGCAGCTACGGACAGGGGGCCTCTGCCTACGAGCAGTACTTC. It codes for CASSYGQGASAYEQYF.